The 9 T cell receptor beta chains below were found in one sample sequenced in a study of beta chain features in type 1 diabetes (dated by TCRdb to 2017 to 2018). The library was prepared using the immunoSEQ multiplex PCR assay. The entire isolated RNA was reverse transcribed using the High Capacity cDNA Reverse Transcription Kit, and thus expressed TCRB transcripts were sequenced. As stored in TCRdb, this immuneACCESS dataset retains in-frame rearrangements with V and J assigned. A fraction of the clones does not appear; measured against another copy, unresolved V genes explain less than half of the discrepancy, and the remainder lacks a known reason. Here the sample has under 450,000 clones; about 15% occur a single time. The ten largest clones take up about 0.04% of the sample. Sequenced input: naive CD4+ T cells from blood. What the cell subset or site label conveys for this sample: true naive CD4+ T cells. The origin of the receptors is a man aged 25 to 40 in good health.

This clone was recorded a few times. CDR3 nucleotide sequence: TGCAGCGTCGCCTCCGGGGCGCAAAACTATGGCTACACCTTC. Translating it yields CSVASGAQNYGYTF. J is TRBJ1-2 and V is TRBV29-1; possibly TRBD1 for D (5 bases). The germline V and J ends were trimmed by 6 bases and 2 bases, with 16 bases remaining between them. Germline CDR1 SQVTM, CDR2 ANQGSEA. This CDR3 is 14 amino acids long. Variable domain in full (rest from reference TRBV29-1 and TRBJ1-2): SAVISQKPSRDICQRGTSLTIQCQVDSQVTMMFWYRQQPGQSLTLIATANQGSEATYESGFVIDKFPISRPNLTFSTLTVSNMSPEDSSIYLCSVASGAQNYGYTFGSGTRLTVV.

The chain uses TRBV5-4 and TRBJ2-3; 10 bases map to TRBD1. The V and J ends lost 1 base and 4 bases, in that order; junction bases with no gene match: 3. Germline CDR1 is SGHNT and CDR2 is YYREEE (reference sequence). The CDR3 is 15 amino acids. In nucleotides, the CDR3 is TGTGCCAGCAGCTTGCGGGACAGGGGACCAGATACGCAGTATTTT. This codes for CASSLRDRGPDTQYF.

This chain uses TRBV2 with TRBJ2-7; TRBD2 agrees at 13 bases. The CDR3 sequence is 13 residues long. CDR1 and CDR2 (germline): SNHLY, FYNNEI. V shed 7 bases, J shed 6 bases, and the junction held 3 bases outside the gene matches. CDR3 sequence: CASTGLAGSEQYF. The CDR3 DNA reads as TGTGCCAGCACGGGACTAGCGGGGTCCGAGCAGTACTTC.

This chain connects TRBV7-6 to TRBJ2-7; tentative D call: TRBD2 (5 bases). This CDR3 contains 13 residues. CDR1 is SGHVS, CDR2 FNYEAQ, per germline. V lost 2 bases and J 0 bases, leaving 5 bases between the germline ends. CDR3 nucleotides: TGTGCCAGCAGCTTACGGGACTCCTACGAGCAGTACGTC. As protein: CASSLRDSYEQYV.

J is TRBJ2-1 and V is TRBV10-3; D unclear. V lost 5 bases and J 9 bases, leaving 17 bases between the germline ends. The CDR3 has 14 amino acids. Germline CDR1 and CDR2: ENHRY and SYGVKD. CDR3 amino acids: CAISHENLGVEQFF. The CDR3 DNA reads TGTGCCATCAGTCACGAAAACCTAGGAGTTGAGCAGTTCTTC.

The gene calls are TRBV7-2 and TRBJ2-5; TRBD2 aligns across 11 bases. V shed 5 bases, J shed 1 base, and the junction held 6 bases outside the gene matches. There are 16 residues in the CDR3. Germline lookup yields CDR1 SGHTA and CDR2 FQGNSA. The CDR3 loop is CASSLRLAGSQETQYF. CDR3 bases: TGTGCCAGCAGCCTCAGACTAGCGGGATCCCAAGAGACCCAGTACTTC.

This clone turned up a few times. CDR3 nucleotides: TGTGCCAGCAGCTTAGCGTCCAGTCCCTATAGCAATCAGCCCCAGCATTTT. It yields the protein CASSLASSPYSNQPQHF. This chain uses TRBV7-2 with TRBJ1-5; D gene ambiguous. Germline V lookup: CDR1 SGHTA, CDR2 FQGNSA. The CDR3 sequence is 17 residues long. Trimming pared 0 bases from V and 0 bases from J, leaving 12 bases between.

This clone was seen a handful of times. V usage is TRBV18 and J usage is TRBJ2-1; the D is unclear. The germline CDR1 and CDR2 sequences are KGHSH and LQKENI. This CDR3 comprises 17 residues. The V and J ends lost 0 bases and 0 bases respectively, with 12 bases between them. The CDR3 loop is CASSPPVARRSYNEQFF. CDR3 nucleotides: TGTGCCAGCTCACCACCGGTGGCTCGACGCTCCTACAATGAGCAGTTCTTC.

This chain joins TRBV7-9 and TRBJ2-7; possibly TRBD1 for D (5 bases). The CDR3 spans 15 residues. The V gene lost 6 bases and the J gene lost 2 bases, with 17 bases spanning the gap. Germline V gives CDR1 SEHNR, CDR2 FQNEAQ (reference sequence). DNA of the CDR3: TGTGCCAGCAGTCCGAGTCAGGGCCTCACCTACGAGCAGTACTTC. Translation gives CASSPSQGLTYEQYF.